Listed here are 8 T cell receptor beta chains from one sample, sequenced in a study of siplizumab effects on memory and regulatory T cells. Sequencing used immunoSEQ multiplex PCR; TCRdb keeps in-frame clones, though not all of them. The table shows 75,000 to 100,000 clones, with roughly 94% occurring only once. The specimen sequenced was non-Treg CD4+ T cells sorted from blood. All receptors derive from a human donor in good health.

The J gene is TRBJ2-7, the V gene TRBV9, with 8 bases aligning to TRBD1. The CDR3 extends over 15 amino acids. Germline V gives CDR1 SGDLS, CDR2 YYNGEE. V lost 4 bases to trimming and J lost 2 bases; unmatched junction nucleotides: 8. Written as DNA, the CDR3 is TGTGCCAGCAGCTCCAACAGGGGGTACCCCTACGAGCAGTACTTC. Protein sequence: CASSSNRGYPYEQYF.

V usage is TRBV19 and J usage is TRBJ2-2, with D maybe TRBD1 (5 bases). CDR1 and CDR2 from the germline V gene are LNHDA and SQIVND (reference sequence). CDR3 length: 14 residues. The V and J ends lost 1 base and 6 bases respectively, with 9 bases between them. The CDR3 region is CASSIVQTAGELFF. In DNA form, the CDR3 reads TGTGCCAGTAGTATAGTACAGACAGCCGGGGAGCTGTTTTTT.

The gene calls are TRBV10-3 and TRBJ1-2, with D maybe TRBD1 (5 bases). V was pared by 10 bases and J by 9 bases, with 21 bases between. Germline CDR1 ENHRY, CDR2 SYGVKD. CDR3 length: 13 residues. The CDR3: CATGLLGEHSYTF. CDR3 coding DNA: TGTGCCACCGGTTTGTTGGGGGAGCATAGCTACACCTTC.

The chain has TRBV5-1 and TRBJ2-3; D unclear. V lost 6 bases and J lost 6, with 11 bases in between. CDR1 is SGHRS and CDR2 is YFSETQ in the germline V gene. This CDR3 is 12 amino acids long. The CDR3 nucleotides are TGCGCCAGCACGACCACTGCGGATACGCAGTATTTT. Amino acids: CASTTTADTQYF.

The V and J genes are TRBV6-1 and TRBJ2-1, with 9 bases lining up with TRBD1. This CDR3 spans 13 amino acids. Trimming took 6 bases from V and 5 from J; bases not matched to a gene: 2. In germline, CDR1 is MNHNS, CDR2 SASEGT. The CDR3 reads CASRGTGNNEQFF. CDR3 in DNA: TGTGCCAGCAGGGGGACAGGGAACAATGAGCAGTTCTTC.

The chain employs TRBV19 and TRBJ2-3; no clear D. This CDR3 is 15 amino acids long. Germline CDR1 is LNHDA and CDR2 is SQIVND (reference sequence). V was shortened by 2 bases and J by 3 bases, with 12 bases between the two germline ends. CDR3 coding DNA: TGTGCCAGTAGTATAATGCGGACCCCTACAGATACGCAGTATTTT. It yields the protein CASSIMRTPTDTQYF. The full variable domain, its missing parts supplied by reference TRBV19 and TRBJ2-3, is DGGITQSPKYLFRKEGQNVTLSCEQNLNHDAMYWYRQDPGQGLRLIYYSQIVNDFQKGDIAEGYSVSREKKESFPLTVTSAQKNPTAFYLCASSIMRTPTDTQYFGPGTRLTVL.

The rearrangement uses TRBV7-8 and TRBJ2-5; no firm D call. Trimming shortened V by 1 base and J by 6 bases, and 15 bases separated the two germline ends. The CDR3 loop spans 15 amino acids. Germline V gene data show CDR1 as SGHVS and CDR2 as FQNEAQ. CDR3 region: CASSLDAELGKTQYF. Written as DNA, the CDR3 is TGTGCCAGCAGCTTAGATGCCGAGCTTGGGAAGACCCAGTACTTC.

This chain joins TRBV30 and TRBJ2-7; 12 nucleotides agree with TRBD1. Germline V gene sequence: CDR1 GTSNPN, CDR2 SVGIG (reference sequence). The J segment lost 5 bases and the V segment lost 2 bases, leaving 4 bases of the junction unmatched. CDR3 length: 14 amino acids. The CDR3 coding sequence is TGTGCCTGGAGTAGGGGACAGGGGGCGGACGAGCAGTACTTC. This codes for CAWSRGQGADEQYF.